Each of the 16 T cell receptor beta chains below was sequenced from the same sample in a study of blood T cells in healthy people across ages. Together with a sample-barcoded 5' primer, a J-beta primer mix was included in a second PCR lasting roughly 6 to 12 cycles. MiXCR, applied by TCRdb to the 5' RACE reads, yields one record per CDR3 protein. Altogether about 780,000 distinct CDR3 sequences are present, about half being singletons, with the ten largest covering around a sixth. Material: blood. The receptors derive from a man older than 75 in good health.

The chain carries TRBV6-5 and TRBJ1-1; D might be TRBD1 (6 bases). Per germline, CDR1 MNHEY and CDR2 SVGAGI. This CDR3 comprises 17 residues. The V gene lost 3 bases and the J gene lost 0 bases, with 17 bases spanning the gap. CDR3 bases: TGTGCCAGCAGTTATGGGGGCGGGATATCTATGAACACTGAAGCTTTCTTT. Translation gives CASSYGGGISMNTEAFF.

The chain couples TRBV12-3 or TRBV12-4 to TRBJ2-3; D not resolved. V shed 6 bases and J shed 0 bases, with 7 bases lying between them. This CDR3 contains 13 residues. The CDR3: CASSRISTDTQYF. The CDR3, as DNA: TGTGCCAGCAGCAGGATTAGCACAGATACGCAGTATTTT.

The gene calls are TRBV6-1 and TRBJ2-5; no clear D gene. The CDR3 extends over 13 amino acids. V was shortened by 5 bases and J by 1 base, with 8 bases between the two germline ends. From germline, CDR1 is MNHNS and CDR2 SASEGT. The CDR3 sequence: CASSWSTQETQYF. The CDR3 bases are TGTGCCAGCAGTTGGTCGACCCAAGAGACCCAGTACTTC.

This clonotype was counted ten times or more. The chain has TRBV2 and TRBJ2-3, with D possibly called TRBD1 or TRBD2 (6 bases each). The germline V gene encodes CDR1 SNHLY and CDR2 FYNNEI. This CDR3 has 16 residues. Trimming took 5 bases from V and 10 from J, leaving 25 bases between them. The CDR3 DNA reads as TGTGCCAGCAGTCTGACGAAGACAGGACCTCCGGGGGCGCAGTATTTT. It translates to CASSLTKTGPPGAQYF.

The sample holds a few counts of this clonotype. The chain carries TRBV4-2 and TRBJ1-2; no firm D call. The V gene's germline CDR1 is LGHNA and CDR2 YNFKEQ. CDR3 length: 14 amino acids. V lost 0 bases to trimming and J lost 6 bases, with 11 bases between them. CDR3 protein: CASSQEAWADGYTF. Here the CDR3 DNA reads TGTGCCAGCAGCCAAGAAGCATGGGCTGATGGCTACACCTTC.

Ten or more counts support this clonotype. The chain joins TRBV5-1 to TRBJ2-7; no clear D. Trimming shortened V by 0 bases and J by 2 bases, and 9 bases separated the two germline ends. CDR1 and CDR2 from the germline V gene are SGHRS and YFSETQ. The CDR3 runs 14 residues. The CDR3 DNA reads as TGCGCCAGCAGCTTGGGACCGCCGACCTACGAGCAGTACTTC. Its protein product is CASSLGPPTYEQYF.

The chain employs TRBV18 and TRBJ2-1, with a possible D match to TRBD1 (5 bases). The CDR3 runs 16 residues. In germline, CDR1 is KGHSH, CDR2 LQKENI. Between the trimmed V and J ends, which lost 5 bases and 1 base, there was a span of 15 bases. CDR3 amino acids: CASSMEGARSYNEQFF. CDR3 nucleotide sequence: TGTGCCAGCTCAATGGAAGGGGCCCGTTCCTACAATGAGCAGTTCTTC.

CDR3 region: CSVEGATGVNYGYTF. The DNA of the CDR3 is TGCAGCGTTGAAGGCGCGACAGGGGTCAACTATGGCTACACCTTC. The chain is built from TRBV29-1 and TRBJ1-2; 8 bases agree with TRBD1. This CDR3 has 15 amino acids. V shed 1 base, J shed 2 bases, and the junction held 6 bases outside the gene matches. The germline CDR1 and CDR2 sequences are SQVTM and ANQGSEA.

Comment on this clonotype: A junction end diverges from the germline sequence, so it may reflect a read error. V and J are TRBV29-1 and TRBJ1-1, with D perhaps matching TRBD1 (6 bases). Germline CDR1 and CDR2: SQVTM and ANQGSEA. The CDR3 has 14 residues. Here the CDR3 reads CSGGQGSQGTEAFF. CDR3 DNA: TGTAGCGGGGGCCAGGGGTCACAAGGGACTGAAGCTTTCTTT.

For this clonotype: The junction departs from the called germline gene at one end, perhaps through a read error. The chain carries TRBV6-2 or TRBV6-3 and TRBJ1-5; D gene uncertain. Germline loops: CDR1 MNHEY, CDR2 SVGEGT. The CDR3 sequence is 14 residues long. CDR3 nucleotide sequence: TGTGCCGGCAGCTCCGCGTCAGCGCGGCAGCCCCAGCATTTT. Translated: CAGSSASARQPQHF.

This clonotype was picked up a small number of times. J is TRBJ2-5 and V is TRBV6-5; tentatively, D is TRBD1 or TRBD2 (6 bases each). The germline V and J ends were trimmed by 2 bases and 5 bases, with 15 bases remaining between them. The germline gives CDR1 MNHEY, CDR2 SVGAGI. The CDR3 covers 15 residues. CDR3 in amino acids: CASSYPEGGSETQYF. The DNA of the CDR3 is TGTGCCAGCAGTTACCCGGAGGGGGGCTCGGAGACCCAGTACTTC.

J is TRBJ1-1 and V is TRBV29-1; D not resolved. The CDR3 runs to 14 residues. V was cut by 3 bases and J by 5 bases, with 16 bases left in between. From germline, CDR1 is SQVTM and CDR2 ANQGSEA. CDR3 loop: CSVEPDIPGTEAFF. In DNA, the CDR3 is TGCAGCGTTGAGCCCGACATTCCGGGGACTGAAGCTTTCTTT.

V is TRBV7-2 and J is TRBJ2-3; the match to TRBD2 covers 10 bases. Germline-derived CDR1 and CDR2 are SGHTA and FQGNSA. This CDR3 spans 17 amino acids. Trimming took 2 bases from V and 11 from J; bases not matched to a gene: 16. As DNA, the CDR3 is TGTGCCAGCAGCTTATTTTATAGGACTAGCGGAGGGGGAGGGCAGTATTTT. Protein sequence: CASSLFYRTSGGGGQYF.

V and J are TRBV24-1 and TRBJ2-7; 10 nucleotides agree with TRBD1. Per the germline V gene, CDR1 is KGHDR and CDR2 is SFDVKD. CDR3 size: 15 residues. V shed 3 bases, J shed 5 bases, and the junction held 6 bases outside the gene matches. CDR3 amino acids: CATSDPGQGVNEQYF. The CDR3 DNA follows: TGTGCCACCAGTGATCCAGGACAGGGGGTGAACGAGCAGTACTTC.

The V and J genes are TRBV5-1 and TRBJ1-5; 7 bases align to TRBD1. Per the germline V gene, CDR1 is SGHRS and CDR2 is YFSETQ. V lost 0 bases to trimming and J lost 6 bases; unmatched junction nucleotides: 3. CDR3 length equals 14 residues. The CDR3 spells CASSLEGTVQPQHF. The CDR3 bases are TGCGCCAGCAGCTTGGAGGGGACAGTTCAGCCCCAGCATTTT. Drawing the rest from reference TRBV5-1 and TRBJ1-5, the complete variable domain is KAGVTQTPRYLIKTRGQQVTLSCSPISGHRSVSWYQQTPGQGLQFLFEYFSETQRNKGNFPGRFSGRQFSNSRSEMNVSTLELGDSALYLCASSLEGTVQPQHFGDGTRLSIL.

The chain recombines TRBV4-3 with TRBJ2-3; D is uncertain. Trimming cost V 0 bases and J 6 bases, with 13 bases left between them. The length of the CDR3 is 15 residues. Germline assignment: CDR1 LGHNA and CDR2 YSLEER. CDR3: CASSQDLVSYDTQYF. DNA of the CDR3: TGCGCCAGCAGCCAAGATTTGGTCAGTTACGATACGCAGTATTTT.